This TCR beta chain comes out of a study of shared clonotypes between healthy human individuals. CD45RO-negative cells were positively selected for CCR7, leaving out terminally differentiated effector memory CD45RA+ cells. Profiling relied on immunoSEQ multiplex PCR, and the TCRdb table lists in-frame clones only, not all of them. Here the sample spans just over 2,000,000 clones, approximately 94% being singletons. Germline-derived CDR1 and CDR2 are MDHEN and SYDVKM. The length of the CDR3 is 16 residues. Trimming took off 5 bases at V and 0 bases at J, with 15 bases between the two ends. Study results and caveats: Researchers sampled blood only, noting tissue repertoires likely differ.

Notes on this clone: The antigen remains unidentified.

Sequenced: naive CD8+ T cells sorted from blood. This chain links TRBV28 with TRBJ2-3; possibly TRBD2 for D (7 bases). The receptor was isolated from a man aged 18 to 30 in good health. This chain's CDR3 is CASSQYREGSTDTQYF. The CDR3, as DNA: TGTGCCAGCAGTCAATACAGGGAGGGTAGCACAGATACGCAGTATTTT.